Included here is one TCR beta chain sequence, with context. The junction does not match germline at one end; this may be a read error. This sample is drawn from a study of T cells and Merkel cell carcinoma outcomes. The CDR3 has 15 residues. Germline CDR1 reads SEHNR; CDR2 reads FQNEAQ (reference sequence). Assay: immunoSEQ multiplex PCR; the TCRdb copy retains only in-frame clones and omits some. The sample includes thousands of clones, more than 70% of them seen just once. Sequencing was carried out using tumor tissue from Merkel cell carcinoma. This TCR was recovered from a human donor with Merkel cell carcinoma. This chain links TRBV7-9 with TRBJ2-2; the match to TRBD1 covers 7 bases. Here the CDR3 reads CVSSPGQLSTGELFF. The CDR3 DNA reads as TGTGTCAGCAGCCCGGGACAGCTAAGCACCGGGGAGCTGTTTTTT.